The 8 T cell receptor beta chains below come from one sample, sequenced in a study of cytomegalovirus exposure and HLA in healthy donors. Vbeta (60) and Jbeta (13) primers were used in the PCR. Method: immunoSEQ multiplex PCR; TCRdb's copy keeps in-frame clones and lacks some. Of around 170,000 clones in the sample, 75% to 90% are singletons; the top ten hold more than 6%. The sample comprised PBMCs. These TCRs come from a man aged 35-49 years in good health and CMV-seropositive.

The J gene is TRBJ2-1, the V gene TRBV28, with TRBD2 matching over 8 bases. The V gene end was trimmed by 6 bases and the J gene end by 4 bases; junction bases not matched to a gene: 14. CDR1 and CDR2 (germline): MDHEN, SYDVKM. This CDR3 contains 17 residues. CDR3 sequence: CASSIGSAGGVYNEQFF. CDR3 nucleotide sequence: TGTGCCAGCAGCATAGGGTCTGCGGGGGGCGTTTACAATGAGCAGTTCTTC. Filled out from reference TRBV28 and TRBJ2-1, the complete variable domain reads DVKVTQSSRYLVKRTGEKVFLECVQDMDHENMFWYRQDPGLGLRLIYFSYDVKMKEKGDIPEGYSVSREKKERFSLILESASTNQTSMYLCASSIGSAGGVYNEQFFGPGTRLTVL.

This clone occurred many times. The CDR3, as DNA: TGCGCCAGCAGCCAAGGTCTGTTCGGACTGGCGGGCAGTTTTAATTCACCCCTCCACTTT. It yields the protein CASSQGLFGLAGSFNSPLHF. The chain has TRBV4-1 and TRBJ1-6; D not resolved. The CDR3 contains 20 residues. V lost 1 base and J 6 bases, leaving 25 bases between the germline ends. Germline-derived CDR1 and CDR2 are MGHRA and YSYEKL.

This chain uses TRBV9 with TRBJ1-1; TRBD1 aligns across 8 bases. The V gene end was trimmed by 3 bases and the J gene end by 5 bases; junction bases not matched to a gene: 6. This CDR3 region has 14 residues. Germline V CDR1 and CDR2: SGDLS, YYNGEE. This chain's CDR3 is CASSGTGLGTEAFF. The CDR3 DNA reads as TGTGCCAGCAGCGGGACAGGGCTTGGAACTGAAGCTTTCTTT.

The CDR3 nucleotides are TGTGCCAGCAGCCCAGGGGAACGACAAGAGACCCAGTACTTC. Amino acids: CASSPGERQETQYF. The gene calls are TRBV11-2 and TRBJ2-5, with D possibly TRBD1 on 6 matching bases. The germline V gene has CDR1 SGHAT and CDR2 FQNNGV. CDR3 length: 14 amino acids. The ends were cut back, 5 bases at V and 2 bases at J, with 12 bases in the middle.

This clone was counted between two and nine times. The chain is built from TRBV7-7 and TRBJ2-7; D gene uncertain. The CDR3 sequence is 11 residues long. Germline-derived CDR1 and CDR2 are SSHAT and FNYEAQ (reference sequence). Trimming removed 5 bases from V and 6 bases from J, with 8 bases in between. In DNA, the CDR3 is TGTGCCAGCAGCCCCGGCGGCGAGCAGTACTTC. Encoded protein: CASSPGGEQYF. Together with reference TRBV7-7 and TRBJ2-7, the CDR3 gives the full variable domain: GAGVSQSPRYKVTKRGQDVTLRCDPISSHATLYWYQQALGQGPEFLTYFNYEAQPDKSGLPSDRFSAERPEGSISTLTIQRTEQRDSAMYRCASSPGGEQYFGPGTRLTVT.

Details on this clone: The same CDR3 also results from other DNA sequences found in this sample. The rearrangement joins TRBV9 to TRBJ2-2, with TRBD2 identical over 8 bases. CDR3 length: 15 amino acids. Germline trimming cut 4 bases from V and 5 bases from J; bases unmatched to any gene: 7. Germline values: CDR1 SGDLS, CDR2 YYNGEE. CDR3 coding DNA: TGTGCCAGCAGCATTCTGGCGGGGGGAACCGGGGAGCTGTTTTTT. Translating it yields CASSILAGGTGELFF. The variable domain in full, completed from reference TRBV9 and TRBJ2-2, reads DSGVTQTPKHLITATGQRVTLRCSPRSGDLSVYWYQQSLDQGLQFLIQYYNGEERAKGNILERFSAQQFPDLHSELNLSSLELGDSALYFCASSILAGGTGELFFGEGSRLTVL.

V gene TRBV2 combines with J gene TRBJ2-7; possible D gene TRBD2, 6 bases. The CDR3 spans 15 residues. From germline, CDR1 is SNHLY and CDR2 FYNNEI. V was cut by 6 bases and J by 7 bases, with 22 bases left in between. The CDR3 protein is CASSFGVGGSKEQYF. CDR3 DNA sequence: TGTGCCAGCAGCTTTGGGGTCGGGGGTTCCAAGGAGCAGTACTTC.

The rearrangement uses TRBV7-2 and TRBJ2-3; the match to TRBD1 covers 7 bases. This CDR3 contains 12 residues. CDR1 and CDR2 (germline): SGHTA, FQGNSA. V shed 5 bases, J shed 9 bases, and the junction held 5 bases outside the gene matches. Here the CDR3 DNA reads TGTGCCAGCAGCGAAAACAGGGGAACGCAGTATTTT. It codes for CASSENRGTQYF.